This T cell receptor (beta chain) was documented in a study of T cell responses to AZD1222 COVID-19 vaccine. Study outcomes and limitations: The breadth and depth of Spike-specific TCRs increased once two AZD1222 doses had been given. No day 14 peak samples; only post-peak repertoires were characterized.

Some clones are missing from TCRdb's copy, which holds only in-frame ones; the method was immunoSEQ multiplex PCR. The sample records 60,000 to 85,000 clones, about 85% being singletons. Trimming took off 5 bases at V and 13 bases at J, with 17 bases between the two ends. This CDR3 region has 12 residues. In the case of this clone: Its specificity is unknown.

The sequences come from peripheral blood, collected on day 0 of AZD1222 vaccination. This receptor was obtained from an adult in good health. V usage is TRBV12-3 or TRBV12-4 and J usage is TRBJ1-1, with a weak D call TRBD1 (5 bases). The CDR3 DNA reads TGTGCCAGCAGTGACCGGGACCAGGGCATTTTCTTT. This codes for CASSDRDQGIFF.